Below, one TCR beta chain is given with its context. The antigen is unknown. Sequenced with the Oncomine TCR Beta short-read assay was DNA taken from cultured CD4+ T cells. TCRdb re-analysed the PCR reads in MiXCR, keeping a single row per CDR3 protein. This table holds several thousand distinct CDR3 sequences, under 30% found once. The data originate from a study of vaccination and CD4 T cells after COVID-19. Study overall: Post-vaccine sampling followed dose two by a median roughly 65 days (range 14 to 241).

As for treatment: approximately 9-day PBMC culture with coronavirus spike peptide pools or control peptides (ViraFEST assay). CD4+ T cells that came from the unexposed donor were collected before the COVID-19 pandemic (2011-2018). The CDR3 consists of 16 residues. The origin of this receptor is a human donor in good health. The sequenced sample consisted of CD4+ T cells from blood, cultured in vitro. This chain links TRBV21-1 with TRBJ2-6; TRBD1 is taken as the D call from the table, unchecked against the DNA. TRBV21-1 is a listed pseudogene. CDR3 amino acids: CASSGQGNSGANVLTF. CDR3 DNA: TGTGCCAGCAGCGGACAGGGAAACTCTGGGGCCAACGTCCTGACTTTC.